The 9 T cell receptor beta chains in this list originate from one sample, sequenced in a study of T cell responses to AZD1222 COVID-19 vaccine. Only in-frame clones appear in the TCRdb table, and some are missing; sequencing was by immunoSEQ multiplex PCR. The sample has just under 75,000 clones, about 78% seen once. This specimen was peripheral blood, taken 28 days after the second AZD1222 dose. The receptors stem from an adult who received the AZD1222 COVID-19 vaccine.

The CDR3: CASSFINGETQYF. The CDR3 bases are TGTGCCAGCAGTTTCATAAACGGGGAGACCCAGTACTTC. The rearrangement joins TRBV27 to TRBJ2-5, with D unresolved. Per the germline V gene, CDR1 is MNHEY and CDR2 is SMNVEV (reference sequence). The length of the CDR3 is 13 residues. V was pared by 3 bases and J by 5 bases, with 10 bases between.

By share of the sample, this clone is medium-sized. This rearrangement joins TRBV28 to TRBJ2-7; perhaps TRBD2 as D (6 bases). Germline V gives CDR1 MDHEN, CDR2 SYDVKM. V was shortened by 6 bases and J by 4 bases, with 10 bases between the two germline ends. The CDR3 has 12 amino acids. CDR3 residues: CASSGSVYEQYF. In nucleotides, the CDR3 is TGTGCCAGCAGCGGGAGCGTGTACGAGCAGTACTTC.

This chain joins TRBV6-5 and TRBJ1-4; 7 bases are shared with TRBD1. CDR1 is MNHEY, CDR2 SVGAGI, per germline. CDR3 size: 14 residues. Trimming took 4 bases from V and 7 from J; bases not matched to a gene: 6. The CDR3 loop reads CASSLTGISEKLFF. CDR3 DNA sequence: TGTGCCAGCAGTTTGACAGGGATTTCTGAAAAACTGTTTTTT.

This clone has just one count. The chain is built from TRBV5-1 and TRBJ2-1; the match to TRBD1 covers 11 bases. The CDR3 spans 15 residues. V was clipped by 4 bases and J by 12 bases; unmatched bases: 12. The germline V gene has CDR1 SGHRS and CDR2 YFSETQ. The CDR3 reads CASSLVGQGELRQFF. The DNA of the CDR3 is TGCGCCAGCAGCCTTGTGGGACAGGGGGAATTGAGGCAGTTCTTC.

V and J are TRBV15 and TRBJ1-5; no reliable D call. Per the germline V gene, CDR1 is LNHNV and CDR2 is YYDKDF (reference sequence). Between the trimmed V and J ends, which lost 0 bases and 5 bases, there was a span of 8 bases. The CDR3 sequence is 14 residues long. The CDR3 loop is CATSRDQRDQPQHF. In DNA, the CDR3 is TGTGCCACCAGCAGAGATCAGAGGGATCAGCCCCAGCATTTT.

The rearrangement uses TRBV6-5 and TRBJ1-1; D is uncertain. The germline V gene has CDR1 MNHEY and CDR2 SVGAGI. The CDR3 runs 13 residues. V was clipped by 5 bases and J by 3 bases, with 10 bases between them. DNA for the CDR3: TGTGCCAGCAGTCCAGAGGAGGACACTGAAGCTTTCTTT. The encoded protein is CASSPEEDTEAFF.

The chain links TRBV4-1 to TRBJ2-7; D gene uncertain. CDR3 size: 14 residues. Germline CDR1 reads MGHRA; CDR2 reads YSYEKL. Trimming stripped 4 bases from V and 1 base from J, with 11 bases between. The DNA of the CDR3 is TGCGCCAGCAGCCTAGACCTGGGGTCCTACGAGCAGTACTTC. The encoded protein is CASSLDLGSYEQYF.

V usage is TRBV6-2 or TRBV6-3 and J usage is TRBJ2-7; no clear D. This CDR3 contains 14 residues. Germline CDR1 reads MNHEY; CDR2 reads SVGEGT. Trimming shortened V by 7 bases and J by 1 base, and 14 bases separated the two germline ends. The CDR3 reads CASTPTVLSYEQYF. DNA of the CDR3: TGTGCCAGCACCCCAACGGTTCTGTCCTACGAGCAGTACTTC.

This sequence joins TRBV3-1 (or the pseudogene TRBV3-2) and TRBJ2-2; D could derive from TRBD1 or TRBD2 (5 bases each). With 4 bases removed from V and 4 bases from J, the gap between germline ends came to 10 bases. There are 14 residues in the CDR3. CDR1 and CDR2 from the germline V gene are LGHDT and YNNKEL (reference sequence). The CDR3 sequence is CASSRGPSTGELFF. The CDR3 DNA follows: TGTGCCAGCAGCCGGGGACCTTCCACCGGGGAGCTGTTTTTT.